Listed here are 22 T cell receptor beta chains from one sample, sequenced in a study of T cells in Graves' hyperthyroidism and ophthalmopathy. What was amplified from RNA transcripts were TCR beta CDR3 regions. During a first-round RT-PCR of the TCR CDR3, the HTBI primer set was used. MiXCR, applied by TCRdb to the multiplex PCR reads, yields one record per CDR3 protein. Among 550,000 to 650,000 distinct CDR3 sequences listed, approximately 15% were seen once. What was sequenced was blood. All receptors come from a woman in her 30s with Graves' hyperthyroidism that later progressed to Graves' ophthalmopathy.

This clonotype came up a few times. The gene calls are TRBV12-3 or TRBV12-4 and TRBJ2-1; the D is unclear. The V and J ends lost 3 bases and 10 bases respectively, with 10 bases between them. This CDR3 is 12 amino acids long. CDR3 DNA sequence: TGTGCCAGCAGTTTCCAGGTTGGAGAGCAGTTCTTC. This translates into CASSFQVGEQFF.

This clonotype was detected only a few times. The J gene is TRBJ2-7, the V gene TRBV7-8, with 12 bases aligning to TRBD1. CDR1 and CDR2 from the germline V gene are SGHVS and FQNEAQ. The J segment lost 7 bases and the V segment lost 1 base, leaving 5 bases of the junction unmatched. The CDR3 covers 15 residues. Here the CDR3 reads CASSLVGTGGGEQYF. In nucleotides, the CDR3 is TGTGCCAGCAGCTTAGTAGGGACAGGGGGCGGAGAGCAGTACTTC.

This clonotype has just a few counts. The junction shows a germline mismatch at one end, possibly a read error. The genes are TRBV6-1 and TRBJ2-3; D perhaps matches TRBD1 (5 bases). This CDR3 spans 12 amino acids. Germline CDR1 and CDR2: MNHNS and SASEGT. CDR3 sequence: CASSTSTGTQYF. As DNA, the CDR3 is TGTGCCAGCAGTACCAGCACAGGTACGCAGTATTTT.

This clonotype has ten or more counts. The rearrangement links TRBV19 to TRBJ1-4, with D possibly TRBD1 on 6 matching bases. The CDR3 runs 14 residues. Germline V lookup: CDR1 LNHDA, CDR2 SQIVND (reference sequence). Trimming took off 3 bases at V and 4 bases at J, with 9 bases between the two ends. CDR3 DNA sequence: TGTGCCAGTAGTATGGGGGCGATTAATGAAAAACTGTTTTTT. Translating gives CASSMGAINEKLFF.

This clonotype was counted only a few times. The chain recombines TRBV27 with TRBJ2-1; TRBD2 agrees at 9 bases. There are 16 residues in the CDR3. Per germline, CDR1 MNHEY and CDR2 SMNVEV (reference sequence). V dropped 2 bases and J dropped 2; count of bases not matched to a gene: 4. The CDR3 DNA follows: TGTGCCAGCAGTTTACCAGCGGGAGGAACCTACAATGAGCAGTTCTTC. Translation: CASSLPAGGTYNEQFF.

This clonotype was recorded many times. The chain is built from TRBV29-1 and TRBJ1-2; TRBD1 aligns across 9 bases. The CDR3 loop spans 13 amino acids. After removal of 7 bases from V and 3 bases from J, the junction contained 6 bases not matched to a gene. Germline CDR1 SQVTM, CDR2 ANQGSEA. CDR3: CSAWTGDDYGYTF. The CDR3 coding sequence is TGCAGCGCCTGGACAGGGGACGACTATGGCTACACCTTC.

The chain uses TRBV12-5 and TRBJ2-2; the D is unclear. V was clipped by 6 bases and J by 7 bases, with 15 bases between them. There are 14 residues in the CDR3. CDR1 and CDR2 from the germline V gene are LGHNT and FRNRAP. CDR3 sequence reads: CASGNLPQSGELFF. CDR3 nucleotides: TGTGCTAGTGGAAATCTCCCGCAGAGCGGGGAGCTGTTTTTT.

This clonotype was found many times. The CDR3 nucleotides are TGCGCCAGCAGCCCCGGGGAGGACGAGACCCAGTACTTC. This codes for CASSPGEDETQYF. This rearrangement joins TRBV5-1 to TRBJ2-5; D might be TRBD2 (6 bases). The CDR3 runs to 13 residues. V was cut by 4 bases and J by 5 bases, with 12 bases left in between. Germline-derived CDR1 and CDR2 are SGHRS and YFSETQ.

This clonotype was observed at least ten times. This chain uses TRBV6-1 with TRBJ1-2; 7 bases align to TRBD1. The CDR3 length is 18 residues. Germline values: CDR1 MNHNS, CDR2 SASEGT. The V gene end was trimmed by 6 bases and the J gene end by 3 bases; junction bases not matched to a gene: 19. The CDR3 DNA follows: TGTGCCAGCAGCACGACAGGGTCGTTGTTCCTGGTTGACTATGGCTACACCTTC. Its translation: CASSTTGSLFLVDYGYTF.

The rearrangement joins TRBV7-6 to TRBJ2-5, with D perhaps matching TRBD1 or TRBD2 (5 bases each). V shed 5 bases and J shed 5 bases, with 24 bases lying between them. The germline V gene has CDR1 SGHVS and CDR2 FNYEAQ. The CDR3 is 17 residues long. The DNA for the CDR3 is TGTGCCAGCAGCCCCGGGTGGGGGACCGCCCCCGGGGAGACCCAGTACTTC. Translating gives CASSPGWGTAPGETQYF.

This clonotype was seen at least ten times. The chain links TRBV20-1 to TRBJ2-7, with 7 bases fitting TRBD1. This CDR3 comprises 14 residues. Germline values: CDR1 DFQATT, CDR2 SNEGSKA (reference sequence). V lost 0 bases to trimming and J lost 0 bases; unmatched junction nucleotides: 2. CDR3 bases: TGCAGTGCTAGAGATTACAGGGGCTCCTACGAGCAGTACTTC. It yields the protein CSARDYRGSYEQYF.

This clonotype was detected a few times. The genes are TRBV2 and TRBJ1-5; TRBD1 agrees at 8 bases. V shed 3 bases, J shed 3 bases, and the junction held 10 bases outside the gene matches. The CDR3 extends over 17 amino acids. Germline V gene data show CDR1 as SNHLY and CDR2 as FYNNEI. DNA for the CDR3: TGTGCCAGCAGTGAGCGGACAGGGAGGGCCCCCAATCAGCCCCAGCATTTT. Translating gives CASSERTGRAPNQPQHF. Together with reference TRBV2 and TRBJ1-5, the CDR3 gives the full variable domain: EPEVTQTPSHQVTQMGQEVILRCVPISNHLYFYWYRQILGQKVEFLVSFYNNEISEKSEIFDDQFSVERPDGSNFTLKIRSTKLEDSAMYFCASSERTGRAPNQPQHFGDGTRLSIL.

V is TRBV28 and J is TRBJ1-1; D is possibly TRBD1 (5 bases). In germline, CDR1 is MDHEN, CDR2 SYDVKM. The length of the CDR3 is 14 residues. V lost 5 bases and J 11 bases, leaving 21 bases between the germline ends. CDR3 DNA sequence: TGTGCCAGCAGTGGCACCCCGGGGACCGTCGGGGCTTTCTTT. Its protein product is CASSGTPGTVGAFF.

This clonotype was seen only a few times. This chain connects TRBV3-1 to TRBJ2-4; D uncertain. This CDR3 has 14 residues. Germline CDR1 reads LGHDT; CDR2 reads YNNKEL (reference sequence). Trimming shortened V by 1 base and J by 6 bases, and 10 bases separated the two germline ends. In DNA, the CDR3 is TGTGCCAGCAGCCAAGGGGTAGAGTCAAACATTCAGTACTTC. This encodes CASSQGVESNIQYF.

V is TRBV29-1 and J is TRBJ2-1; D may match TRBD1 or TRBD2 (5 bases each). V was shortened by 3 bases and J by 4 bases, with 25 bases between the two germline ends. This CDR3 is built from 18 residues. Germline V gene lookup returns CDR1 SQVTM and CDR2 ANQGSEA. In nucleotides, the CDR3 is TGCAGCGTTGACGTTGGGGCCCGGGGCAGGGTCCTTTACAATGAGCAGTTCTTC. It codes for CSVDVGARGRVLYNEQFF.

This clonotype was counted many times. The CDR3 coding sequence is TGCGCCAGCAGTGGGATTGGAGTCACTGAAGCTTTCTTT. Translated: CASSGIGVTEAFF. The rearrangement joins TRBV10-1 to TRBJ1-1; no definite D call. Germline assignment: CDR1 WNHNN and CDR2 SYGVQD (reference sequence). This CDR3 contains 13 residues. The V end lost 4 bases, the J end lost 4 bases, and 10 bases lay between the germline ends.

The CDR3 DNA sequence: TGCAGTGCGGGGGGGGGCTCGAGCTCCTACAATGAGCAGTTCTTC. Its translation is CSAGGGSSSYNEQFF. The J gene is TRBJ2-1, the V gene TRBV20-1; a possible D gene is TRBD2 (7 bases). V dropped 6 bases and J dropped 0 bases, with 15 bases sitting between them. Germline assignment: CDR1 DFQATT and CDR2 SNEGSKA (reference sequence). This CDR3 comprises 15 residues.

This clonotype was observed a few times. The chain combines TRBV7-9 with TRBJ2-1, with TRBD2 matching 13 bases. V was pared by 3 bases and J by 2 bases, with 10 bases of the junction left unmatched. Germline V gene data show CDR1 as SEHNR and CDR2 as FQNEAQ (reference sequence). CDR3 length equals 19 residues. Here the CDR3 reads CASSLVGLAGVGPYNEQFF. CDR3 in DNA: TGTGCCAGCAGCTTGGTCGGACTAGCGGGAGTGGGGCCCTACAATGAGCAGTTCTTC.

This clonotype was observed a handful of times. The chain joins TRBV14 to TRBJ2-2, with D tentatively TRBD1 (6 bases). Germline loops: CDR1 SGHDN, CDR2 FVKESK. The V end lost 3 bases, the J end lost 2 bases, and 16 bases lay between the germline ends. CDR3 length equals 17 residues. CDR3: CASSHILGDTNTGELFF. CDR3 in DNA: TGTGCCAGCAGCCACATACTCGGGGACACCAACACCGGGGAGCTGTTTTTT.

The chain is built from TRBV30 and TRBJ1-5; possible D gene TRBD1, 5 bases. V dropped 5 bases and J dropped 4 bases, with 12 bases sitting between them. Germline V lookup: CDR1 GTSNPN, CDR2 SVGIG (reference sequence). This CDR3 is built from 13 residues. CDR3 region: CAWGRDGNQPQHF. In DNA, the CDR3 is TGTGCCTGGGGGAGGGACGGAAATCAGCCCCAGCATTTT.

This clonotype has a count of ten or more. The chain has TRBV28 and TRBJ2-1; D gene uncertain. The CDR3 consists of 16 residues. Trimming took off 7 bases at V and 0 bases at J, with 16 bases between the two ends. Per germline, CDR1 MDHEN and CDR2 SYDVKM. CDR3 DNA sequence: TGTGCCAGCATCCCTGTCGAGTACGCCTCCTACAATGAGCAGTTCTTC. Protein product: CASIPVEYASYNEQFF.

This clonotype was seen a handful of times. The chain has TRBV15 and TRBJ2-7; TRBD2 matches at 8 bases. This CDR3 contains 15 residues. The V gene end was trimmed by 0 bases and the J gene end by 2 bases; junction bases not matched to a gene: 3. Germline V gene lookup returns CDR1 LNHNV and CDR2 YYDKDF (reference sequence). The CDR3 loop reads CATSREGGRTYEQYF. Written as DNA, the CDR3 is TGTGCCACCAGCAGAGAGGGCGGGAGGACCTACGAGCAGTACTTC.